A selection of T cell receptor beta chains follows, all from one sample in a study of vaccination effects on CD4 cells after COVID-19. The assay was immunoSEQ multiplex PCR, and TCRdb's table has in-frame clones only and misses some. The sample contains about 73,000 clones, approximately 75% of which appear only once. Antigens for these TCRs are unknown. The starting material was CD4+ T cells from PBMCs cultured with HCoV-NL63 spike peptides, obtained before COVID-19 vaccination. These receptors were taken from a human donor who received a COVID-19 vaccine. Each CDR3 is given with its conserved first and last residue. Fields, in order: J gene, V gene, clone size, CDR3 protein. Expanded clones get a size class; other rows say once, few or many, or leave the size out.

J: TRBJ1-2; V: TRBV4-3; size: .; CDR3: CASSPDSQNYGYTF
J: TRBJ1-2; V: TRBV28; size: .; CDR3: CASSPGGRYGYTF
J: TRBJ2-5; V: TRBV6-1; size: .; CDR3: CASSDKISGEQETQYF
J: TRBJ1-5; V: TRBV27; size: .; CDR3: CASSWTGKDQPQHF
J: TRBJ2-4; V: TRBV12-3/TRBV12-4; size: once; CDR3: CASSTSRGNIQYF
J: TRBJ2-5; V: TRBV24-1; size: once; CDR3: CATSDTRGARETQYF
J: TRBJ2-3; V: TRBV5-8; size: .; CDR3: CASPTNPRWALKGTDTQYF
J: TRBJ2-3; V: TRBV12-3/TRBV12-4; size: .; CDR3: CASTGQLGDTQYF
J: TRBJ1-5; V: TRBV2; size: .; CDR3: CASTSRGTVNQPQHF
J: TRBJ1-1; V: TRBV7-2; size: .; CDR3: CASSLRAGNTEAFF
J: TRBJ1-4; V: TRBV5-5; size: .; CDR3: CASSLWGQEKLFF
J: TRBJ1-5; V: TRBV19; size: .; CDR3: CASRPGTGRNQPQHF
J: TRBJ2-2; V: TRBV6-2/TRBV6-3; size: .; CDR3: CASSDETAISELFF
J: TRBJ2-1; V: TRBV5-6; size: .; CDR3: CASSSTGTGIRNEQFF
J: TRBJ2-1; V: TRBV11-2; size: .; CDR3: CASSLEAGLPYNEQFF
J: TRBJ1-5; V: TRBV6-1; size: .; CDR3: CASSERGTQPQHF
J: TRBJ1-1; V: TRBV2; size: .; CDR3: CASRAGGEGNTEAFF
J: TRBJ2-2; V: TRBV6-6; size: .; CDR3: CASRYTNTGELFF
J: TRBJ2-1; V: TRBV9; size: few; CDR3: CASSVGGLAGALRGDEQFF
J: TRBJ2-5; V: TRBV28; size: .; CDR3: CASSFRGEETQYF
J: TRBJ2-5; V: TRBV13; size: .; CDR3: CASSLLQGQETQYF
J: TRBJ1-5; V: TRBV21-1; size: .; CDR3: CASSQARQGNNQPQHF
J: TRBJ2-5; V: TRBV6-1; size: .; CDR3: CASSGRLAGGRETQYF
J: TRBJ2-5; V: TRBV7-2; size: .; CDR3: CASSRVRRETQYF
J: TRBJ2-3; V: TRBV5-1; size: .; CDR3: CASSLSSGGISDTQYF
J: TRBJ2-3; V: TRBV5-6; size: .; CDR3: CASSPQGSDTQYF
J: TRBJ1-3; V: TRBV7-3; size: .; CDR3: CASSLIKFVGNTIYF
J: TRBJ2-5; V: TRBV19; size: .; CDR3: CASSIAAEETQYF
J: TRBJ1-5; V: TRBV2; size: .; CDR3: CASSEVGGPYQPQHF
J: TRBJ1-5; V: TRBV5-7; size: .; CDR3: CASPGREAPLCSNQPQHF
J: TRBJ2-3; V: TRBV27; size: .; CDR3: CASSVLAPSTDTQYF
J: TRBJ1-2; V: TRBV4-1; size: .; CDR3: CASSHGSIRDLYGYTF
J: TRBJ1-4; V: TRBV18; size: .; CDR3: CASSPQGQGYEKLFF
J: TRBJ2-2; V: TRBV3-1/TRBV3-2; size: .; CDR3: CASSQWTGELFF
J: TRBJ1-3; V: TRBV6-5; size: .; CDR3: CATQAPGNTIYF
J: TRBJ2-1; V: TRBV5-1; size: .; CDR3: CASSFQGEAYNEQFF
J: TRBJ1-1; V: TRBV6-6; size: .; CDR3: CASSYAGHIEAFF
J: TRBJ2-2; V: TRBV6-5; size: .; CDR3: CASRGQVINTGELFF
J: TRBJ2-2; V: TRBV6-1; size: .; CDR3: CASSERAVGELFF
J: TRBJ1-2; V: TRBV6-5; size: .; CDR3: CASKFQGSGYTF
J: TRBJ1-4; V: TRBV2; size: .; CDR3: CASVGAGVEKLFF
J: TRBJ2-1; V: TRBV7-3; size: .; CDR3: CASSLVRGGGLPNEQFF
J: TRBJ1-1; V: TRBV6-1; size: .; CDR3: CASSELQGGKTEAFF
J: TRBJ1-2; V: TRBV10-3; size: .; CDR3: CAISDPRFYGYTF
J: TRBJ2-1; V: TRBV3-1/TRBV3-2; size: few; CDR3: CASSHVAREQFF
J: TRBJ1-3; V: TRBV5-1; size: .; CDR3: CASSLSQTGSGNTIYF
J: TRBJ1-5; V: TRBV4-3; size: .; CDR3: CASSRTTGDSNQPQHF